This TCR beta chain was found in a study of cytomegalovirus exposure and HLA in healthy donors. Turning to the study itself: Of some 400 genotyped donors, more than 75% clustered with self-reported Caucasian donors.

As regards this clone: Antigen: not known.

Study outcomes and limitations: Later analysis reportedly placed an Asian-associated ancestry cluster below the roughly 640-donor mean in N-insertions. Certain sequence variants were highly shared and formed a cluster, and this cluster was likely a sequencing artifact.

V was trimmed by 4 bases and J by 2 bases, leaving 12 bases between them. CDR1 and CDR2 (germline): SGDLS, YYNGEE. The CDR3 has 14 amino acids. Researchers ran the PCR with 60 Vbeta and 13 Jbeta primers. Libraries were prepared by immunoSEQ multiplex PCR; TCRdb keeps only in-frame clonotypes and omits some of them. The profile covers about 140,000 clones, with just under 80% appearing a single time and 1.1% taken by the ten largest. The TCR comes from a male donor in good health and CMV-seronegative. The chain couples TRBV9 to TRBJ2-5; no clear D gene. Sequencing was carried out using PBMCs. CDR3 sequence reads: CASSPTHKQETQYF. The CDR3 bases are TGTGCCAGCAGCCCAACTCATAAACAAGAGACCCAGTACTTC.